This TCR beta chain was recovered during a study of CD8 T cells in Susac syndrome. V trimming: 4 bases; J trimming: 6 bases; junction bases outside the gene matches: 11. CDR3 length: 15 amino acids. Germline CDR1 is SGHRS and CDR2 is YFSETQ. The authors reverse transcribed roughly 0.5 to 1 ug RNA with random hexamers. TCRdb called the immunoSEQ multiplex PCR reads again in MiXCR, with one record for every CDR3 protein. The sample lists over 100,000 distinct CDR3 sequences; about 96% were seen once. The receptor was derived from a human donor in good health. The J gene is TRBJ2-7, the V gene TRBV5-1; TRBD1 aligns across 9 bases. Input material: CD4+ T cells from PBMCs. CDR3: CASSRTPGQGGEQYF. The CDR3 DNA reads TGCGCCAGCAGCCGAACACCGGGACAGGGAGGCGAGCAGTACTTC.